What follows are 9 T cell receptor beta chains derived from one specimen sequenced in a study of cytomegalovirus exposure and HLA in healthy donors (dated by TCRdb to about 2017). The library was prepared using the immunoSEQ multiplex PCR assay. A mixture of 60 forward primers for TCR Vbeta segments and 13 reverse primers for TCR Jbeta segments was used in the multiplex PCR. TCRdb re-hosts the immuneACCESS table, in-frame sequences only. Its copies lack some clones; in the studies checked, an unresolved V gene accounts for under half of them, and the cause for the rest is not known. A total of 150,000 to 200,000 clones appear in this sample, around 83% of them only once. Clones ranked in the top ten supply around 4.1% of the sample. The sequenced material came from PBMCs. Receptor source: a man in his fifties or sixties in good health and CMV-seropositive.

The rearrangement uses TRBV9 and TRBJ2-1; 8 bases agree with TRBD2. The germline gives CDR1 SGDLS, CDR2 YYNGEE. CDR3 length equals 13 residues. J gave up 6 bases and V 1 base, and 0 bases lay outside the gene matches. For the CDR3, the DNA is TGTGCCAGCAGCGTAACTAGCGGCAATGAGCAGTTCTTC. This codes for CASSVTSGNEQFF.

J is TRBJ2-7 and V is TRBV5-1; 7 bases align to TRBD2. After removal of 6 bases from V and 7 bases from J, the junction contained 10 bases not matched to a gene. This CDR3 is 13 amino acids long. Germline CDR1 and CDR2: SGHRS and YFSETQ. In nucleotides, the CDR3 is TGCGCCAGCACCGCGTCGGGGGGTGGTGAGCAGTACTTC. Translating gives CASTASGGGEQYF.

This rearrangement joins TRBV7-9 to TRBJ2-1; 10 bases align to TRBD1. V trimming: 5 bases; J trimming: 8 bases; junction bases outside the gene matches: 6. Germline V gene data show CDR1 as SEHNR and CDR2 as FQNEAQ (reference sequence). The CDR3 has 14 residues. The CDR3 coding sequence is TGTGCCAGCAGCCGCCCGGACAGGGGGGATGAGCAGTTCTTC. Protein product: CASSRPDRGDEQFF.

The chain is built from TRBV5-4 and TRBJ2-1; 9 bases match TRBD1. Germline V lookup: CDR1 SGHNT, CDR2 YYREEE (reference sequence). J was trimmed by 7 bases and V by 2 bases; bases with no gene match: 7. The CDR3 has 15 amino acids. CDR3 amino acids: CASSLPGQGENEQFF. The CDR3 nucleotides read TGTGCCAGCAGCTTACCGGGACAGGGTGAGAATGAGCAGTTCTTC.

The rearrangement joins TRBV11-2 to TRBJ2-2; D is unclear. The V and J ends lost 1 base and 1 base respectively, with 10 bases between them. This CDR3 contains 16 residues. Germline-derived CDR1 and CDR2 are SGHAT and FQNNGV. This chain's CDR3 is CASSLGGARNTGELFF. The CDR3 coding sequence is TGTGCCAGCAGCTTAGGTGGAGCAAGGAACACCGGGGAGCTGTTTTTT.

The chain employs TRBV11-2 and TRBJ2-7; 13 bases match TRBD2. The CDR3 is made up of 15 amino acids. V was pared by 5 bases and J by 2 bases, with 3 bases of the junction left unmatched. Germline V lookup: CDR1 SGHAT, CDR2 FQNNGV. The CDR3 region is CASSLGLAGTYEQYF. The CDR3 DNA is TGTGCCAGCAGCCTGGGACTAGCGGGGACCTACGAGCAGTACTTC.

The V call is TRBV13, the J call TRBJ2-5; 10 nucleotides match TRBD2. With 5 bases clipped from V and 5 bases from J, the junction kept 5 bases outside the gene matches. CDR3 length equals 14 residues. Per germline, CDR1 PRHDT and CDR2 FYEKMQ (reference sequence). Here the CDR3 DNA reads TGTGCCAGCAGCCCGGGACTAGCGCGCGAGACCCAGTACTTC. As protein: CASSPGLARETQYF.

The V gene is TRBV18, the J gene TRBJ2-3, with D maybe TRBD2 (5 bases). V lost 3 bases and J lost 4, with 8 bases in between. CDR1 and CDR2 from the germline V gene are KGHSH and LQKENI. This CDR3 contains 13 residues. The CDR3 loop reads CASSPPGSDTQYF. CDR3 coding DNA: TGTGCCAGCTCACCTCCGGGATCAGATACGCAGTATTTT.

This clone was counted only a few times. The chain is built from TRBV7-9 and TRBJ2-3, with 8 bases fitting TRBD1. The CDR3 is made up of 15 amino acids. The germline CDR1 and CDR2 sequences are SEHNR and FQNEAQ (reference sequence). The ends lost 1 base at V and 4 bases at J; junction bases unmatched: 4. The CDR3 spells CASSLGQGAADTQYF. The CDR3, as DNA: TGTGCCAGCAGCTTAGGCCAGGGGGCCGCAGATACGCAGTATTTT.